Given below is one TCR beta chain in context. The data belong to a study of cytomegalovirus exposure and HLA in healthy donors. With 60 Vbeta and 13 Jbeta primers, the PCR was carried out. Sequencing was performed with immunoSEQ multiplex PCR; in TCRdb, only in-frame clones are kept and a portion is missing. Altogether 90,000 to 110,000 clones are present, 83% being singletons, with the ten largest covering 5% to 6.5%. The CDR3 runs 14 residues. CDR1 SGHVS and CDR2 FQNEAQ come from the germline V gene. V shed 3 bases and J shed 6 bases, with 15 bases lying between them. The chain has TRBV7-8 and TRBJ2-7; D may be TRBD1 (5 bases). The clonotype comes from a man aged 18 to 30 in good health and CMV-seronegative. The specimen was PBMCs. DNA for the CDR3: TGTGCCAGCAGCTTGTTGACAGAGAGGCTCGAGCAGTACTTC. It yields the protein CASSLLTERLEQYF.